This entry features one T cell receptor (beta chain) sequence. RNA amounts of roughly 0.45 to 1 ug underwent reverse transcription with random hexamers. Amplification of TCR beta CDR3 spanned 54 Vbeta and 13 Jbeta via immunoSEQ multiplex PCR. One entry per CDR3 protein results from TCRdb running MiXCR on the immunoSEQ multiplex PCR reads. Among over 150,000 distinct CDR3 sequences listed, roughly 92% were seen once. The V and J ends lost 0 bases and 5 bases respectively, with 10 bases between them. This CDR3 comprises 14 residues. Germline CDR1 DFQATT, CDR2 SNEGSKA (reference sequence). The data stem from a study of CD8 T cells in Susac syndrome. The multiple sclerosis controls comprised treatment-naive patients whose relapsing-remitting disease was stable or active.

This TCR derives from a human donor with multiple sclerosis. Specimen: CD4+ T cells from PBMCs. This chain uses TRBV20-1 with TRBJ2-2, with D perhaps TRBD2 (6 bases). CDR3 bases: TGCAGTGCTAGAGATTCTCGGGGGACCGGGGAGCTGTTTTTT. This translates into CSARDSRGTGELFF.